A single sample is the source of the 4 T cell receptor beta chains below, sequenced in a study of T cell changes during pregnancy in multiple sclerosis. Only in-frame clones appear in the TCRdb table, and some are missing; sequencing was by immunoSEQ multiplex PCR. The table records about 20,000 clones, 88% of them present only once. The input for sequencing was CD8+ T cells from peripheral blood mononuclear cells, taken in the third trimester of pregnancy. Receptors were obtained from a female donor in good health, enrolled as a control in a pregnancy study.

The rearrangement links TRBV5-1 to TRBJ1-1; a possible D gene is TRBD1 (5 bases). V lost 0 bases and J 1 base, leaving 13 bases between the germline ends. This CDR3 is built from 16 residues. Looked up from germline, CDR1 is SGHRS and CDR2 is YFSETQ. DNA of the CDR3: TGCGCCAGCAGCTTGGATTTAGGACATAAGAACACTGAAGCTTTCTTT. It encodes CASSLDLGHKNTEAFF.

The chain uses TRBV27 and TRBJ2-1; 11 bases are a match to TRBD2. V lost 5 bases to trimming and J lost 2 bases; unmatched junction nucleotides: 5. CDR1 and CDR2 (germline): MNHEY, SMNVEV (reference sequence). The CDR3 has 16 residues. As DNA, the CDR3 is TGTGCCAGCAGTCCGCGACTAGCGGGGCCCTACAATGAGCAGTTCTTC. Translated, it gives CASSPRLAGPYNEQFF.

The genes are TRBV25-1 and TRBJ2-1; 10 nucleotides align to TRBD2. Germline V gives CDR1 MGHDK, CDR2 SYGVNS. Unmatched junction bases numbered 10, after V lost 2 bases and J lost 6 bases. The CDR3 loop spans 17 amino acids. The CDR3 spells CASSERIGLAGVNEQFF. In nucleotides, the CDR3 is TGTGCCAGCAGTGAAAGGATAGGTCTAGCGGGGGTCAATGAGCAGTTCTTC.

The chain recombines TRBV7-9 with TRBJ2-1; TRBD2 aligns across 8 bases. Germline CDR1 SEHNR, CDR2 FQNEAQ (reference sequence). With V trimmed by 4 bases and J by 10 bases, 0 bases remained unmatched. This CDR3 has 11 residues. The CDR3 spells CASSWTSEQFF. CDR3 in DNA: TGTGCCAGCAGCTGGACTAGCGAGCAGTTCTTC.